The clone carrying this T cell receptor (beta chain) was seen a few times. Antigen: not known. Expressed TCRB transcripts were sequenced, since all the RNA that had been isolated was reverse transcribed. The table came from immunoSEQ multiplex PCR; TCRdb's copy has only in-frame clones and leaves some out. The profile shows 900,000 or so clones, around a sixth of them singletons. The record originates from a study of beta chain features in type 1 diabetes. Findings of the study overall: Sampled from patients, naive, central memory and Treg TCRB repertoires appeared more similar than those sampled from healthy donors. Moderate yet significant TCRB CDR3 shortening was seen in Type 1 diabetes patients in all four CD4+ subsets.

The sequence came from a woman aged 18 to 35 in good health. Sequencing was performed on naive CD4+ T cells from blood.

This CDR3 reads CASSKSEVGRRPGELFF. CDR3 DNA: TGTGCCAGCAGTAAAAGTGAAGTGGGACGGAGGCCCGGGGAGCTGTTTTTT. The chain combines TRBV2 with TRBJ2-2, with D possibly called TRBD1 or TRBD2 (5 bases each). V was trimmed by 5 bases and J by 6 bases, leaving 22 bases between them. The CDR3 is made up of 17 amino acids. Germline CDR1 is SNHLY and CDR2 is FYNNEI.